A single sample is the source of the 17 T cell receptor beta chains below, sequenced in a study of identical twins. Each CDR3 protein is one row after TCRdb ran MiXCR on the 5' RACE reads. Of 450,000 or so distinct CDR3 sequences in the sample, approximately 15% were seen once. These data also formed part of another study, on yellow fever vaccine responses in identical twins.

Specimen: CD4+ T cells sorted from blood. These receptor sequences come from a young woman in good health.

The V call is TRBV25-1, the J call TRBJ1-4, with no clear D. This CDR3 contains 14 residues. CDR1 and CDR2 (germline): MGHDK, SYGVNS. V lost 8 bases to trimming and J lost 7 bases, with 17 bases between them. The CDR3 DNA is TGTGCCAGCGAAGGACTGCCAAAGGGTGAAAAACTGTTTTTT. Protein: CASEGLPKGEKLFF.

This clonotype was counted only a few times. V usage is TRBV28 and J usage is TRBJ2-2; 11 bases align to TRBD2. CDR1 MDHEN and CDR2 SYDVKM come from the germline V gene. The CDR3 runs to 15 residues. V lost 6 bases and J lost 7; bases outside the gene matches: 7. The CDR3 DNA follows: TGTGCCAGCAGCCGCCTAGCGGGGGGTAACGGGGAGCTGTTTTTT. Amino acids: CASSRLAGGNGELFF.

The chain recombines TRBV7-2 with TRBJ2-7; 8 positions match TRBD2. The length of the CDR3 is 13 residues. With V trimmed by 1 base and J by 7 bases, 3 bases remained unmatched. CDR1 SGHTA and CDR2 FQGNSA come from the germline V gene. The CDR3 loop is CASSLGGGREQYF. CDR3 in DNA: TGTGCCAGCAGCTTAGGCGGGGGGAGGGAGCAGTACTTC.

This clonotype turned up a few times. The chain links TRBV21-1 to TRBJ2-7; the D call in the table, TRBD1, was not verified against the DNA. TRBV21-1 is a documented pseudogene. There are 14 residues in the CDR3. This CDR3 is CASKKKGAVNEQYF. The DNA for the CDR3 is TGTGCCAGCAAAAAGAAAGGGGCGGTAAACGAGCAGTACTTC.

This clonotype was counted a few times. The chain joins TRBV4-2 to TRBJ2-7, with 8 bases lining up with TRBD2. The germline gives CDR1 LGHNA, CDR2 YNFKEQ. CDR3 length: 16 residues. After removal of 4 bases from V and 0 bases from J, the junction contained 8 bases not matched to a gene. CDR3 amino acids: CASSPRSREGSYEQYF. The CDR3, as DNA: TGTGCCAGCAGCCCTAGATCCCGGGAGGGCTCCTACGAGCAGTACTTC.

This clonotype was seen a few times. The chain employs TRBV5-1 and TRBJ2-2; D is uncertain. Germline CDR1 is SGHRS and CDR2 is YFSETQ. Trimming left V 4 bases short and J 2 bases short, with 12 bases between. There are 15 residues in the CDR3. CDR3: CASSRRRSNTGELFF. The CDR3 region has the DNA TGCGCCAGCAGCCGCAGAAGGTCCAACACCGGGGAGCTGTTTTTT.

This clonotype was observed a handful of times. V usage is TRBV18 and J usage is TRBJ2-3, with no clear D. The CDR3 is 14 residues long. Germline V gene lookup returns CDR1 KGHSH and CDR2 LQKENI. The V end lost 1 base, the J end lost 2 bases, and 7 bases lay between the germline ends. The CDR3 DNA reads TGTGCCAGCTCACCACAGACGGACACAGATACGCAGTATTTT. Translated: CASSPQTDTDTQYF.

The chain uses TRBV20-1 and TRBJ2-7; TRBD2 matches 11 bases. The junction had 12 bases not matched to a gene; V was cut back by 1 base and J by 4 bases. This CDR3 has 17 residues. The germline V gene has CDR1 DFQATT and CDR2 SNEGSKA (reference sequence). This CDR3 is CSARGGGLAVSLYEQYF. The CDR3 coding sequence is TGCAGTGCTAGAGGAGGGGGACTAGCGGTTTCTCTTTACGAGCAGTACTTC.

This clonotype came up a few times. V is TRBV12-3 or TRBV12-4 and J is TRBJ1-2; D is ambiguous. Trimming pared 6 bases from V and 4 bases from J, leaving 21 bases between. The CDR3 has 16 residues. The CDR3 loop is CASSSDGRMVSYGYTF. CDR3 sequence (DNA): TGTGCCAGCAGCTCGGACGGGAGGATGGTTAGCTATGGCTACACCTTC.

This chain connects TRBV15 to TRBJ1-4, with D unresolved. Germline-derived CDR1 and CDR2 are LNHNV and YYDKDF (reference sequence). V was clipped by 0 bases and J by 5 bases, with 4 bases between them. The CDR3 is 13 amino acids. CDR3 sequence reads: CATSRDLNEKLFF. Written as DNA, the CDR3 is TGTGCCACCAGCAGAGATCTGAATGAAAAACTGTTTTTT. Full variable domain (outside the CDR3, taken from reference TRBV15 and TRBJ1-4): DAMVIQNPRYQVTQFGKPVTLSCSQTLNHNVMYWYQQKSSQAPKLLFHYYDKDFNNEADTPDNFQSRRPNTSFCFLDIRSPGLGDTAMYLCATSRDLNEKLFFGSGTQLSVL.

This clonotype appeared a few times. The chain recombines TRBV4-1 with TRBJ2-7, with 12 positions matching TRBD2. The CDR3 contains 15 residues. V was pared by 3 bases and J by 3 bases, with 3 bases of the junction left unmatched. Germline CDR1 reads MGHRA; CDR2 reads YSYEKL. CDR3 coding DNA: TGCGCCAGCAGCCAGCTAGCGGGGGGGGTCTACGAGCAGTACTTC. Translating it yields CASSQLAGGVYEQYF.

This clonotype was observed a handful of times. The rearrangement uses TRBV28 and TRBJ1-4; TRBD1 aligns across 9 bases. This CDR3 region has 14 residues. J was trimmed by 8 bases and V by 6 bases; bases with no gene match: 7. The germline V gene encodes CDR1 MDHEN and CDR2 SYDVKM. DNA for the CDR3: TGTGCCAGCAGGACCGGGACAGGGTTGGAAAAACTGTTTTTT. Translating gives CASRTGTGLEKLFF.

This clonotype was seen only a few times. The chain couples TRBV5-1 to TRBJ2-2; D is possibly TRBD2 (6 bases). CDR1 and CDR2 from the germline V gene are SGHRS and YFSETQ. Trimming pared 0 bases from V and 0 bases from J, leaving 9 bases between. The CDR3 is 16 amino acids. The DNA for the CDR3 is TGCGCCAGCAGCTTGGAGGACTACCCGAACACCGGGGAGCTGTTTTTT. It is translated as CASSLEDYPNTGELFF.

This chain's CDR3 is CASSTNGGARYEQYF. CDR3 nucleotides: TGTGCCAGTTCGACTAACGGGGGGGCTCGGTACGAGCAGTACTTC. This rearrangement joins TRBV28 to TRBJ2-7; 8 nucleotides align to TRBD2. After removal of 9 bases from V and 4 bases from J, the junction contained 14 bases not matched to a gene. The CDR3 is 15 amino acids. From germline, CDR1 is MDHEN and CDR2 SYDVKM.

This chain links TRBV6-2 or TRBV6-3 with TRBJ2-4; D not resolved. The germline V gene encodes CDR1 MNHEY and CDR2 SVGEGT. Deletions cut 5 bases from V and 5 bases from J, with 19 bases between. This CDR3 spans 16 amino acids. The CDR3 here is CASSQSPGRSENIQYF. CDR3 bases: TGTGCCAGCAGTCAATCCCCTGGACGAAGCGAAAACATTCAGTACTTC.

This clonotype was observed a few times. The V call is TRBV12-3 or TRBV12-4, the J call TRBJ2-3, with D unresolved. Between the trimmed V and J ends, which lost 3 bases and 10 bases, there was a span of 11 bases. This CDR3 spans 12 amino acids. CDR3 coding DNA: TGTGCCAGCAGTTTGTTCCCCCTTCCGCAGTATTTT. Protein sequence: CASSLFPLPQYF.

The rearrangement joins TRBV20-1 to TRBJ2-7; 9 bases are shared with TRBD2. The CDR3 has 14 amino acids. Germline values: CDR1 DFQATT, CDR2 SNEGSKA (reference sequence). With 4 bases clipped from V and 1 base from J, the junction kept 5 bases outside the gene matches. The CDR3 nucleotides read TGCAGTGCTAATAAACTAGCGGGTTCCTACGAGCAGTACTTC. Protein product: CSANKLAGSYEQYF.